This T cell receptor beta chain is from a study of shared clonotypes between healthy human individuals. V was clipped by 0 bases and J by 7 bases, with 7 bases between them. CDR3 length: 13 amino acids. The V gene's germline CDR1 is MGHRA and CDR2 YSYEKL. Details on this clone: Its antigen is still unknown.

Over several immunoSEQ plates, each subset's genomic DNA was distributed in even portions. Using immunoSEQ multiplex PCR, the repertoire was profiled, and TCRdb retains in-frame clones only, with some absent. The sample comprises about 680,000 clones, about three quarters of which are singletons, and about 2% rests with the top ten. Study observations and caveats: Naive CD4 clonotypes overlapped across a handful of donors at roughly 5%. Naive subsets generally exceeded memory subsets in estimated richness.

The chain has TRBV4-1 and TRBJ1-5, with D unresolved. This sequence originates from a woman between 25 and 40 years old in good health. Sequenced sample: memory CD4+ T cells sorted from blood. As for subset: CD45RA-negative fraction. The CDR3 protein is CASSQDARQPQHF. The DNA for the CDR3 is TGCGCCAGCAGCCAAGATGCAAGACAGCCCCAGCATTTT.